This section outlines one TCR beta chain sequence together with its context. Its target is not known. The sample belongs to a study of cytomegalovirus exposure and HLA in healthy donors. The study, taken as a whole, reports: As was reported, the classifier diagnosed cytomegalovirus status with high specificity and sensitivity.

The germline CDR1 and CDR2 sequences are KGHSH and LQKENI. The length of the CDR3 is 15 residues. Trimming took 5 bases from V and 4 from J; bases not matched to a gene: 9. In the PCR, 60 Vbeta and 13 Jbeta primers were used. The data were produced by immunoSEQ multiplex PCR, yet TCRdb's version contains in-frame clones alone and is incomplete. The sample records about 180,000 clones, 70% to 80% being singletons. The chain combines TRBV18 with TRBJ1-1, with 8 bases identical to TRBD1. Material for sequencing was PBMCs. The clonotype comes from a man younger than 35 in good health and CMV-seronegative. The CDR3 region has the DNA TGTGCCAGCTCAGTTCAAGGACAGGGTCGCACTGAAGCTTTCTTT. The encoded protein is CASSVQGQGRTEAFF.